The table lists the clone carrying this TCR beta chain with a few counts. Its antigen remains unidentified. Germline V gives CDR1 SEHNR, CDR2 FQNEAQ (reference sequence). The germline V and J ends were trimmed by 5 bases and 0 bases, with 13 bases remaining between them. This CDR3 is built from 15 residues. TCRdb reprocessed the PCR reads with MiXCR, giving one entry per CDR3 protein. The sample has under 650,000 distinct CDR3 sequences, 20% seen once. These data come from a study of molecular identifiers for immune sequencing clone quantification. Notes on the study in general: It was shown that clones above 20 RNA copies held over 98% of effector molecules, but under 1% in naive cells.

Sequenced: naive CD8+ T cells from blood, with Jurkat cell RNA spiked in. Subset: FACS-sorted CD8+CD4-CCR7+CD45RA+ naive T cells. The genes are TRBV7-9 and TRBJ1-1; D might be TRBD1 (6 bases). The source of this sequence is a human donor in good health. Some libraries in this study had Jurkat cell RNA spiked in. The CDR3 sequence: CASSHQQGMNTEAFF. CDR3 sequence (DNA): TGTGCCAGCAGCCACCAGCAGGGGATGAACACTGAAGCTTTCTTT.